This record concerns one TCR beta chain sequence. The data belong to a study of blood T cells in healthy people across ages. The use of a sample-barcoded 5' primer and a J-beta primer mix characterized a second PCR of about 7 to 12 cycles. A 12-random-nucleotide template-switch adaptor tagged each cDNA molecule. TCRdb ran MiXCR on the 5' RACE reads and lists one entry per CDR3 protein. The table records 750,000 to 950,000 distinct CDR3 sequences, about 29% of them present only once. This CDR3 region has 13 residues. Germline CDR1 and CDR2: LGHDT and YNNKEL (reference sequence). Trimming stripped 1 base from V and 4 bases from J, with 7 bases between. The sample was also reused in another study, on T cells of mothers and their children.

This TCR derives from a woman aged 40 to 55 in good health. Sequenced material: blood. V gene TRBV3-1 combines with J gene TRBJ1-2, with D unclear. For the CDR3, the DNA is TGTGCCAGCAGCCAAGGCCGGGCCTATGGCTACACCTTC. This sequence encodes CASSQGRAYGYTF.